The rows below give T cell receptor beta chains drawn from one sample of a study of neurological immune-mediated disorders. Each CDR3 protein is one row after TCRdb ran MiXCR on the 5' RACE reads. The sample yields approximately 40,000 distinct CDR3 sequences, about 14% seen once. The sequencing input was CD4+ T cells from blood. Source of these receptors: an older woman with HTLV-1-associated myelopathy (HAM/TSP). CDR3s include the opening cysteine and the closing phenylalanine or tryptophan. Each record gives: J gene, clone size, CDR3 length, V gene, D gene, CDR3 protein, CDR3 DNA. A D gene is named only where the DNA matches it firmly. Size is stated for part of the rows, as once, few or many counts, or as a class when the clone is expanded.

TRBJ2-3	many	15	TRBV20-1	-	CSARTGGPSTDTQYF	TGCAGTGCTAGAACGGGGGGCCCTAGCACAGATACGCAGTATTTT
TRBJ1-3	many	18	TRBV25-1	-	CASSESHTGDLAGNTIYF	TGTGCCAGCAGTGAATCCCATACCGGGGACTTGGCTGGAAACACCATATATTTT
TRBJ2-5	many	13	TRBV2	-	CASNSLVQETQYF	TGTGCCAGCAACTCACTAGTTCAAGAGACCCAGTACTTC
TRBJ1-1	many	15	TRBV11-2	-	CASSFGGPMNTEAFF	TGTGCCAGCAGCTTCGGGGGTCCCATGAACACTGAAGCTTTCTTT
TRBJ1-2	many	16	TRBV11-2	-	CASSLDLSRGPYGYTF	TGTGCCAGCAGCTTAGATCTTAGCAGGGGCCCCTATGGCTACACCTTC
TRBJ1-1	-	16	TRBV14	-	CASSQDYGVANTEAFF	TGTGCCAGCAGCCAAGATTATGGGGTAGCGAACACTGAAGCTTTCTTT
TRBJ2-3	many	18	TRBV4-2	TRBD2	CASSQDSSRGGGLDTQYF	TGTGCCAGCAGCCAAGATTCCTCGCGGGGGGGCGGTTTAGATACGCAGTATTTT
TRBJ1-3	many	15	TRBV9	-	CASSVTRDSGNTIYF	TGTGCCAGCAGCGTAACCAGAGACTCTGGAAACACCATATATTTT
TRBJ2-3	many	16	TRBV21-1	-	CASSLSWDALSDTQYF	TGTGCCAGCAGCCTCTCGTGGGATGCTTTGTCGGATACGCAGTATTTT
TRBJ2-2	many	15	TRBV19	TRBD1	CASCWGQGNTGELFF	TGTGCCAGTTGCTGGGGACAGGGTAACACCGGGGAGCTGTTTTTT
TRBJ1-1	many	14	TRBV7-9	TRBD1	CASSLQGANTEAFF	TGTGCCAGCAGCTTACAGGGGGCGAACACTGAAGCTTTCTTT
TRBJ2-1	many	17	TRBV20-1	-	CSARRPVLRGGLDEQFF	TGCAGTGCTAGAAGGCCTGTATTGAGGGGGGGCCTAGATGAGCAGTTCTTC
TRBJ1-6	-	12	TRBV28	-	CASSLLGSPLHF	TGTGCCAGCAGTTTATTGGGTTCACCCCTCCACTTT
TRBJ2-1	many	14	TRBV9	-	CASSPTGQYNEQFF	TGTGCCAGCAGCCCGACTGGGCAGTACAATGAGCAGTTCTTC
TRBJ1-6	many	13	TRBV6-2/TRBV6-3	-	CASRRIISSPLHF	TGTGCCAGCAGGCGGATCATTTCTTCACCCCTCCACTTT
TRBJ1-5	many	16	TRBV24-1	-	CATLVGVKVSNQPQHF	TGTGCCACCCTCGTGGGGGTAAAGGTTAGCAATCAGCCCCAGCATTTT
TRBJ2-2	many	14	TRBV7-7	TRBD1	CASSYIQGTGELFF	TGTGCTAGCAGCTATATACAGGGGACCGGGGAGCTGTTTTTT
TRBJ1-2	many	12	TRBV15	-	CATSKANYGYTF	TGTGCCACCAGCAAAGCTAACTATGGCTACACCTTC